The 20 T cell receptor beta chains given below trace back to one sample, sequenced in a study of blood T cell repertoires in COVID-19. Profiled with immunoSEQ multiplex PCR; TCRdb holds only in-frame clones, not every one. The table lists under 200,000 clones, 80% to 90% of them singletons, with 1% to 1.2% in the top ten. What was sequenced was peripheral blood. The receptor source for this set is a man aged 40-50 years with acute or convalescent COVID-19.

The chain couples TRBV19 to TRBJ2-5; 12 nucleotides line up with TRBD2. V was clipped by 6 bases and J by 0 bases; unmatched bases: 8. The CDR3 is 17 amino acids. CDR1 is LNHDA and CDR2 is SQIVND in the germline V gene (reference sequence). CDR3 in DNA: TGTGCCAGTAGCTTAAAAGGACTAGCGGGGTACCAAGAGACCCAGTACTTC. This translates into CASSLKGLAGYQETQYF.

This chain links TRBV18 with TRBJ1-1; 7 positions agree with TRBD1. Germline V gene lookup returns CDR1 KGHSH and CDR2 LQKENI. The CDR3 sequence is 18 residues long. Trimming removed 3 bases from V and 1 base from J; junction bases left unmatched: 14. CDR3 sequence reads: CASSPTAKGGLANTEAFF. The CDR3 region has the DNA TGTGCCAGCTCACCCACAGCAAAAGGGGGCTTGGCGAACACTGAAGCTTTCTTT. The full variable domain, its missing parts supplied by reference TRBV18 and TRBJ1-1, is NAGVMQNPRHLVRRRGQEARLRCSPMKGHSHVYWYRQLPEEGLKFMVYLQKENIIDESGMPKERFSAEFPKEGPSILRIQQVVRGDSAAYFCASSPTAKGGLANTEAFFGQGTRLTVV.

The CDR3 DNA reads TGTGCCAGCAGCTTACCGGGACAGGGGGTAGGTGGCTACACCTTC. This codes for CASSLPGQGVGGYTF. The rearrangement links TRBV7-9 to TRBJ1-2; 11 nucleotides align to TRBD1. Trimming at V came to 2 bases and at J to 7 bases, leaving 6 bases not matched to a gene. CDR3 length equals 15 residues. Looked up from germline, CDR1 is SEHNR and CDR2 is FQNEAQ (reference sequence).

The chain is built from TRBV7-2 and TRBJ2-2; 8 bases fit TRBD2. The CDR3 runs to 17 residues. CDR1 and CDR2 from the germline V gene are SGHTA and FQGNSA. The V gene end was trimmed by 8 bases and the J gene end by 3 bases; junction bases not matched to a gene: 14. The CDR3 region has the DNA TGTGCCAGCCCACCGGGGCCAGGACTAGCTTACACCGGGGAGCTGTTTTTT. It is translated as CASPPGPGLAYTGELFF.

This chain uses TRBV10-2 with TRBJ2-5; no clear D gene. CDR1 is WSHSY, CDR2 SAAADI, per germline. The CDR3 consists of 14 residues. V shed 4 bases and J shed 9 bases, with 18 bases lying between them. The CDR3 is CASSGPPDTSPQYF. DNA for the CDR3: TGCGCCAGCAGTGGTCCCCCAGACACCTCCCCCCAGTACTTC.

The rearrangement joins TRBV28 to TRBJ2-2; a possible D gene is TRBD1 (5 bases). Trimming removed 6 bases at V and 6 bases at J, with 17 bases between. The CDR3 spans 15 residues. CDR1 MDHEN and CDR2 SYDVKM come from the germline V gene. The CDR3 nucleotides are TGTGCCAGCAGCAGACAGAGAATTAGCCCCGGGGAGCTGTTTTTT. It codes for CASSRQRISPGELFF.

This chain links TRBV9 with TRBJ2-1, with 8 bases aligning to TRBD2. Germline V gene lookup returns CDR1 SGDLS and CDR2 YYNGEE. This CDR3 has 17 residues. J lost 3 bases, V lost 0 bases, and 8 bases had no gene match. The DNA for the CDR3 is TGTGCCAGCAGCGTAGTAAGCGGGGGTGGAATCTACAATGAGCAGTTCTTC. Translating it yields CASSVVSGGGIYNEQFF.

This chain joins TRBV24-1 and TRBJ2-1, with 10 bases aligning to TRBD1. CDR1 KGHDR and CDR2 SFDVKD come from the germline V gene. CDR3 length: 14 amino acids. J lost 7 bases, V lost 3 bases, and 2 bases had no gene match. Written as DNA, the CDR3 is TGTGCCACCAGTGATGGGACAGGGGTGAATGAGCAGTTCTTC. It encodes CATSDGTGVNEQFF.

The chain couples TRBV7-9 to TRBJ2-7; tentative D call: TRBD2 (6 bases). The CDR3 covers 14 residues. Trimming cost V 1 base and J 1 base, with 8 bases left between them. From germline, CDR1 is SEHNR and CDR2 FQNEAQ (reference sequence). The CDR3: CASSLGGTSYEQYF. The CDR3 region has the DNA TGTGCCAGCAGCTTAGGGGGGACTTCCTACGAGCAGTACTTC.

This clone was found once. V gene TRBV9 combines with J gene TRBJ2-7, with D possibly TRBD2 on 5 matching bases. CDR1 SGDLS and CDR2 YYNGEE come from the germline V gene. The V end was cut by 4 bases, the J end by 3 bases, with 17 bases between. The CDR3 runs 15 residues. CDR3: CASSLSGRPNYEQYF. CDR3 nucleotide sequence: TGTGCCAGCAGCCTCTCGGGGAGACCTAACTACGAGCAGTACTTC.

V usage is TRBV5-1 and J usage is TRBJ1-6; D is undetermined. V gave up 0 bases and J gave up 9 bases, with 7 bases separating them. The germline CDR1 and CDR2 sequences are SGHRS and YFSETQ. This CDR3 comprises 13 residues. The CDR3: CASSLVAGSPLHF. The CDR3 bases are TGCGCCAGCAGCTTGGTCGCGGGTTCACCCCTCCACTTT.

V usage is TRBV6-2 or TRBV6-3 and J usage is TRBJ1-1; D might be TRBD1 (6 bases). The CDR3 contains 16 residues. Germline V gene lookup returns CDR1 MNHEY and CDR2 SVGEGT. Trimming took 4 bases from V and 4 from J, leaving 19 bases between them. The CDR3 sequence is CASSSLALGAATEAFF. The CDR3 DNA reads TGTGCCAGCAGTTCCCTGGCTTTGGGGGCCGCCACTGAAGCTTTCTTT.

The V and J genes are TRBV6-2 or TRBV6-3 and TRBJ1-4; D might be TRBD1 (6 bases). CDR1 and CDR2 from the germline V gene are MNHEY and SVGEGT. Between the trimmed V and J ends, which lost 4 bases and 5 bases, there was a span of 8 bases. The CDR3 runs 13 residues. The CDR3 region is CASSLQGNEKLFF. The CDR3 nucleotides read TGTGCCAGCAGTTTGCAGGGGAATGAAAAACTGTTTTTT.

The V and J genes are TRBV10-3 and TRBJ2-5, with 13 positions matching TRBD2. CDR1 and CDR2 from the germline V gene are ENHRY and SYGVKD. The CDR3 runs to 15 residues. With V trimmed by 4 bases and J by 5 bases, 4 bases remained unmatched. The CDR3 sequence: CAISGTSGGGETQYF. CDR3 DNA sequence: TGTGCCATCAGTGGGACTAGCGGGGGCGGGGAGACCCAGTACTTC.

CDR3 residues: CASRGASNEQFF. In DNA, the CDR3 is TGTGCCAGCCGGGGGGCCTCCAATGAGCAGTTCTTC. J is TRBJ2-1 and V is TRBV9, with a tentative D call TRBD2 (7 bases). The V and J ends lost 7 bases and 6 bases respectively, with 11 bases between them. CDR1 SGDLS and CDR2 YYNGEE come from the germline V gene. This CDR3 contains 12 residues.

The V call is TRBV12-3 or TRBV12-4, the J call TRBJ1-2; D is undetermined. The CDR3 consists of 13 residues. V lost 10 bases, J lost 4 bases, and 16 bases lay in between. In DNA, the CDR3 is TGTGCCACCCGAGGACGGGGTGGCTATGGCTACACCTTC. Residues: CATRGRGGYGYTF.

The V and J genes are TRBV5-4 and TRBJ1-6; no firm D call. In germline, CDR1 is SGHNT, CDR2 YYREEE (reference sequence). The CDR3 length is 15 residues. Trimming pared 0 bases from V and 0 bases from J, leaving 4 bases between. CDR3 residues: CASSLASSYNSPLHF. CDR3 nucleotide sequence: TGTGCCAGCAGCTTGGCCAGCTCCTATAATTCACCCCTCCACTTT.

CDR3 residues: CSASSGAETQYF. The DNA for the CDR3 is TGCAGTGCGAGTTCTGGGGCAGAGACCCAGTACTTC. The chain joins TRBV20-1 to TRBJ2-5, with D possibly matching TRBD1 (5 bases). This CDR3 is built from 12 residues. Trimming removed 6 bases from V and 4 bases from J, with 12 bases in between. Germline V gene data show CDR1 as DFQATT and CDR2 as SNEGSKA (reference sequence).

This sequence joins TRBV11-2 and TRBJ2-3; 9 bases map to TRBD1. CDR3 length: 13 residues. The V segment lost 8 bases and the J segment 5 bases; nucleotides outside the gene matches: 5. The germline gives CDR1 SGHAT, CDR2 FQNNGV. The CDR3 sequence: CASGRDREDTQYF. In DNA, the CDR3 is TGTGCCAGCGGCCGGGACAGGGAAGATACGCAGTATTTT.

The V call is TRBV6-2 or TRBV6-3, the J call TRBJ2-6; 9 positions agree with TRBD1. There are 18 residues in the CDR3. Germline V lookup: CDR1 MNHEY, CDR2 SVGEGT. The V gene end was trimmed by 5 bases and the J gene end by 2 bases; junction bases not matched to a gene: 10. DNA for the CDR3: TGTGCCAGCAGTACCAACTACAGGGGGCTAACTGGGGCCAACGTCCTGACTTTC. Protein: CASSTNYRGLTGANVLTF.